This T cell receptor (beta chain) was recorded in a study of a mutant IDH1 vaccine in newly diagnosed glioma. The assay was immunoSEQ multiplex PCR, and TCRdb's table has in-frame clones only and misses some. The sample lists around 44,000 clones, 65% to 85% occurring once. The time point is: week 35, safety follow-up. Vaccinated patients received 300 ug of mutant IDH1 20-mer peptide per dose, with topical imiquimod. Comment on this clone: Its antigen is unidentified.

Trimming pared 5 bases from V and 4 bases from J, leaving 15 bases between. Germline CDR1 SGHVS, CDR2 FNYEAQ. This CDR3 contains 15 residues. This clonotype originated in a middle-aged man with glioma. The genes are TRBV7-6 and TRBJ1-3, with D possibly being TRBD1 (6 bases). The input for sequencing was PBMCs, taken from a glioma patient whose treatment included an IDH1 peptide vaccine. The CDR3 DNA follows: TGTGCCAGCAGCAGCAGGGGAAGCACCGGAAACACCATATATTTT. It codes for CASSSRGSTGNTIYF.